These T cell receptor beta chains were read from a single sample in a study of blood T cell repertoires in COVID-19. Measured with immunoSEQ multiplex PCR; TCRdb has only the in-frame clones, and not every one. The sample lists 140,000 to 150,000 clones, over 75% occurring once. Sequences were obtained from PBMCs or T cells enriched from blood (not recorded which). Receptors originate from a woman aged 25 to 39 with acute COVID-19. The CDR3 runs from the conserved cysteine through the conserved F or W. Each record gives: J gene, clone size, D gene, V gene, CDR3 protein, CDR3 DNA. D genes are given only for firm matches. Only part of the rows carry a size: once, few, many, or a class if the clone is expanded.

j_gene: TRBJ2-3
abundance: -
d_gene: -
v_gene: TRBV5-1
CDR3aa: CASSLGEGWDTQYF
CDR3nt: TGCGCCAGCAGCTTGGGTGAGGGTTGGGATACGCAGTATTTT

j_gene: TRBJ1-6
abundance: -
d_gene: -
v_gene: TRBV28
CDR3aa: CASRLAAWDSPLHF
CDR3nt: TGTGCCAGCAGGTTGGCGGCGTGGGATTCACCCCTCCACTTT

j_gene: TRBJ1-3
abundance: -
d_gene: -
v_gene: TRBV9
CDR3aa: CASSVSVSGNTIYF
CDR3nt: TGTGCCAGCAGCGTCTCAGTCTCTGGAAACACCATATATTTT

j_gene: TRBJ1-2
abundance: -
d_gene: -
v_gene: TRBV2
CDR3aa: CASRASGATYGYTF
CDR3nt: TGTGCCAGCAGAGCAAGCGGGGCGACCTATGGCTACACCTTC

j_gene: TRBJ1-1
abundance: -
d_gene: -
v_gene: TRBV19
CDR3aa: CASSKGVAEAFF
CDR3nt: TGTGCCAGTAGCAAAGGGGTAGCTGAAGCTTTCTTT

j_gene: TRBJ1-2
abundance: -
d_gene: -
v_gene: TRBV28
CDR3aa: CASSLMGQSNGYTF
CDR3nt: TGTGCCAGCAGTTTAATGGGGCAGTCGAATGGCTACACCTTC

j_gene: TRBJ1-6
abundance: -
d_gene: -
v_gene: TRBV2
CDR3aa: CASSESRQPNSPLHF
CDR3nt: TGTGCCAGCAGTGAATCCCGACAGCCGAATTCACCCCTCCACTTT

j_gene: TRBJ2-1
abundance: -
d_gene: TRBD2
v_gene: TRBV25-1
CDR3aa: CASSSSGRAPYNEQFF
CDR3nt: TGTGCCAGCAGTTCTAGCGGGAGGGCCCCCTACAATGAGCAGTTCTTC

j_gene: TRBJ2-4
abundance: -
d_gene: -
v_gene: TRBV6-5
CDR3aa: CASSPEGTANIQYF
CDR3nt: TGTGCCAGCAGTCCCGAGGGGACTGCAAACATTCAGTACTTC

j_gene: TRBJ2-7
abundance: -
d_gene: -
v_gene: TRBV3-1/TRBV3-2
CDR3aa: CASSQGAGQCVYEQYF
CDR3nt: TGTGCCAGTAGCCAAGGGGCCGGACAGTGTGTCTACGAGCAGTACTTC

j_gene: TRBJ2-3
abundance: -
d_gene: -
v_gene: TRBV7-6
CDR3aa: CASSRGIPSTDTQYF
CDR3nt: TGTGCCAGCAGCCGGGGGATACCTAGCACAGATACGCAGTATTTT

j_gene: TRBJ1-1
abundance: -
d_gene: TRBD1
v_gene: TRBV6-4
CDR3aa: CASRETGGVGTEAFF
CDR3nt: TGTGCCAGCAGAGAGACAGGGGGCGTTGGTACTGAAGCTTTCTTT

j_gene: TRBJ2-4
abundance: few
d_gene: TRBD2
v_gene: TRBV27
CDR3aa: CASRKGLAGGDGFGAKNIQYF
CDR3nt: TGTGCCAGCAGAAAAGGACTAGCGGGAGGAGATGGCTTTGGAGCCAAAAACATTCAGTACTTC

j_gene: TRBJ1-5
abundance: -
d_gene: TRBD1
v_gene: TRBV3-1/TRBV3-2
CDR3aa: CASSHGTESNQPQHF
CDR3nt: TGTGCCAGCAGCCACGGGACAGAGAGCAATCAGCCCCAGCATTTT

j_gene: TRBJ1-1
abundance: -
d_gene: -
v_gene: TRBV4-1
CDR3aa: CASSQDRGTTEAFF
CDR3nt: TGCGCCAGCAGCCAAGATAGGGGGACCACTGAAGCTTTCTTT

j_gene: TRBJ2-2
abundance: -
d_gene: TRBD1
v_gene: TRBV7-9
CDR3aa: CASSLAGTVTGELFF
CDR3nt: TGTGCCAGCAGCTTGGCCGGGACAGTGACCGGGGAGCTGTTTTTT

j_gene: TRBJ1-2
abundance: -
d_gene: -
v_gene: TRBV7-2
CDR3aa: CASSSRGGTYGYTF
CDR3nt: TGTGCCAGCAGCTCCAGGGGAGGGACCTATGGCTACACCTTC

j_gene: TRBJ2-5
abundance: -
d_gene: TRBD1
v_gene: TRBV6-1
CDR3aa: CASSEAKGTGQETQYF
CDR3nt: TGTGCCAGCAGTGAAGCGAAGGGGACAGGGCAAGAGACCCAGTACTTC

j_gene: TRBJ1-6
abundance: -
d_gene: -
v_gene: TRBV11-2
CDR3aa: CASSLQGINSPLHF
CDR3nt: TGTGCCAGCAGCTTACAGGGTATCAATTCACCCCTCCACTTT

j_gene: TRBJ1-5
abundance: -
d_gene: -
v_gene: TRBV7-9
CDR3aa: CASSLSTAGNQPQHF
CDR3nt: TGTGCCAGCAGCTTATCAACGGCAGGGAATCAGCCCCAGCATTTT

j_gene: TRBJ2-2
abundance: -
d_gene: -
v_gene: TRBV18
CDR3aa: CASSREDGTGELFF
CDR3nt: TGTGCCAGCTCAAGGGAGGACGGAACCGGGGAGCTGTTTTTT

j_gene: TRBJ2-1
abundance: few
d_gene: TRBD1
v_gene: TRBV29-1
CDR3aa: CSAMGQGSYNEQFF
CDR3nt: TGCAGCGCTATGGGACAGGGTTCCTACAATGAGCAGTTCTTC

j_gene: TRBJ2-7
abundance: -
d_gene: -
v_gene: TRBV4-1
CDR3aa: CASSPLVGGVYEQYF
CDR3nt: TGCGCCAGCAGCCCCCTCGTGGGCGGGGTTTACGAGCAGTACTTC

j_gene: TRBJ1-6
abundance: -
d_gene: TRBD1
v_gene: TRBV27
CDR3aa: CASSLWGQSNSPLHF
CDR3nt: TGTGCCAGCAGTTTATGGGGACAGTCCAATTCACCCCTCCACTTT

j_gene: TRBJ2-7
abundance: -
d_gene: -
v_gene: TRBV5-4
CDR3aa: CASSLAGRASYEQYF
CDR3nt: TGTGCCAGCAGCTTGGCCGGCAGGGCCTCCTACGAGCAGTACTTC

j_gene: TRBJ2-7
abundance: -
d_gene: TRBD1
v_gene: TRBV11-2
CDR3aa: CASRLTGQSYEQYF
CDR3nt: TGTGCCAGCAGGTTAACGGGACAGTCCTACGAGCAGTACTTC

j_gene: TRBJ2-1
abundance: -
d_gene: -
v_gene: TRBV7-3
CDR3aa: CASILIGGPSSYNEQFF
CDR3nt: TGTGCCAGCATCCTTATAGGCGGGCCAAGCTCCTACAATGAGCAGTTCTTC

j_gene: TRBJ1-6
abundance: -
d_gene: -
v_gene: TRBV27
CDR3aa: CASSMSEGGYSPLHF
CDR3nt: TGTGCCAGCAGTATGAGCGAAGGGGGTTATTCACCCCTCCACTTT

j_gene: TRBJ2-5
abundance: -
d_gene: -
v_gene: TRBV14
CDR3aa: CASSQATQGTQYF
CDR3nt: TGTGCCAGCAGCCAAGCCACACAGGGGACCCAGTACTTC

j_gene: TRBJ2-7
abundance: -
d_gene: TRBD1
v_gene: TRBV19
CDR3aa: CASSIGQGAYEQYF
CDR3nt: TGTGCCAGTAGTATCGGACAGGGGGCCTACGAGCAGTACTTC

j_gene: TRBJ2-1
abundance: -
d_gene: TRBD1
v_gene: TRBV24-1
CDR3aa: CATGTGARNEQFF
CDR3nt: TGTGCCACCGGGACAGGGGCCCGCAATGAGCAGTTCTTC

j_gene: TRBJ2-7
abundance: -
d_gene: -
v_gene: TRBV3-1/TRBV3-2
CDR3aa: CASSQDRWREGQYF
CDR3nt: TGTGCCAGCAGCCAAGATCGATGGAGGGAAGGGCAGTACTTC

j_gene: TRBJ1-4
abundance: -
d_gene: -
v_gene: TRBV5-1
CDR3aa: CASSTGTWDEKLFF
CDR3nt: TGCGCCAGCAGCACCGGGACATGGGATGAAAAACTGTTTTTT

j_gene: TRBJ2-7
abundance: -
d_gene: -
v_gene: TRBV4-3
CDR3aa: CASSQEQGTHEQYF
CDR3nt: TGCGCCAGCAGCCAAGAGCAGGGGACCCACGAGCAGTACTTC

j_gene: TRBJ2-1
abundance: -
d_gene: TRBD2
v_gene: TRBV4-3
CDR3aa: CASSQVGTSGSDEQFF
CDR3nt: TGCGCCAGCAGCCAAGTCGGGACTAGCGGGAGCGATGAGCAGTTCTTC

j_gene: TRBJ1-2
abundance: -
d_gene: -
v_gene: TRBV5-1
CDR3aa: CASSQPTRGSSGYTF
CDR3nt: TGCGCCAGCAGCCAACCGACAAGGGGCTCCAGTGGCTACACCTTC

j_gene: TRBJ1-4
abundance: -
d_gene: -
v_gene: TRBV30
CDR3aa: CAWSVKPATNEKLFF
CDR3nt: TGTGCCTGGAGTGTAAAGCCTGCAACTAATGAAAAACTGTTTTTT

j_gene: TRBJ1-1
abundance: -
d_gene: TRBD1
v_gene: TRBV19
CDR3aa: CASIPRDRGQTEAFF
CDR3nt: TGTGCCAGTATACCCAGGGACAGGGGGCAAACTGAAGCTTTCTTT

j_gene: TRBJ1-4
abundance: -
d_gene: TRBD1
v_gene: TRBV28
CDR3aa: CASSPVGTANEKLFF
CDR3nt: TGTGCCAGCAGTCCCGTGGGGACAGCTAATGAAAAACTGTTTTTT

j_gene: TRBJ2-3
abundance: -
d_gene: TRBD2
v_gene: TRBV28
CDR3aa: CASSLKPSGRLHTDTQYF
CDR3nt: TGTGCCAGCAGTCTCAAGCCTAGCGGGAGGCTCCACACAGATACGCAGTATTTT

j_gene: TRBJ2-3
abundance: -
d_gene: -
v_gene: TRBV3-1/TRBV3-2
CDR3aa: CASSLSDTQYF
CDR3nt: TGTGCCAGCAGCCTCTCAGATACGCAGTATTTT

j_gene: TRBJ2-1
abundance: -
d_gene: TRBD2
v_gene: TRBV27
CDR3aa: CASSPSGRIDEQFF
CDR3nt: TGTGCCAGCAGTCCTAGCGGGAGGATCGATGAGCAGTTCTTC

j_gene: TRBJ1-3
abundance: once
d_gene: TRBD1
v_gene: TRBV5-1
CDR3aa: CASSLDPGQGAISGNTIYF
CDR3nt: TGCGCCAGCAGCTTGGATCCGGGACAGGGGGCAATCTCTGGAAACACCATATATTTT

j_gene: TRBJ2-3
abundance: -
d_gene: -
v_gene: TRBV6-2/TRBV6-3
CDR3aa: CASSSSTDTQYF
CDR3nt: TGTGCCAGCAGCTCTAGCACAGATACGCAGTATTTT

j_gene: TRBJ2-1
abundance: -
d_gene: TRBD2
v_gene: TRBV3-1/TRBV3-2
CDR3aa: CASSQGIAGVFDNEQFF
CDR3nt: TGTGCCAGCAGCCAAGGGATAGCGGGAGTATTTGACAATGAGCAGTTCTTC

j_gene: TRBJ1-6
abundance: -
d_gene: TRBD1
v_gene: TRBV19
CDR3aa: CASSTPATGANSPLHF
CDR3nt: TGTGCCAGTAGTACGCCTGCGACAGGGGCAAATTCACCCCTCCACTTT

j_gene: TRBJ1-2
abundance: once
d_gene: TRBD1
v_gene: TRBV6-6
CDR3aa: CASSRLSGTGGERLYGYTF
CDR3nt: TGTGCCAGCAGTCGACTTAGTGGGACAGGAGGGGAACGACTCTATGGCTACACCTTC

j_gene: TRBJ1-2
abundance: -
d_gene: TRBD1
v_gene: TRBV9
CDR3aa: CASSVGQRQGEGYTF
CDR3nt: TGTGCCAGCAGCGTAGGTCAGCGGCAGGGGGAAGGCTACACCTTC

j_gene: TRBJ1-5
abundance: -
d_gene: -
v_gene: TRBV2
CDR3aa: CASSDRYSNQPQHF
CDR3nt: TGTGCCAGCAGTGACAGGTATAGCAATCAGCCCCAGCATTTT

j_gene: TRBJ2-1
abundance: -
d_gene: -
v_gene: TRBV5-1
CDR3aa: CASSAAGSRGVGEQFF
CDR3nt: TGCGCCAGCAGCGCGGCGGGATCGCGAGGGGTCGGTGAGCAGTTCTTC

j_gene: TRBJ1-2
abundance: -
d_gene: -
v_gene: TRBV19
CDR3aa: CASRSGDGYTF
CDR3nt: TGTGCCAGTAGGTCGGGGGATGGCTACACCTTC

j_gene: TRBJ2-3
abundance: -
d_gene: TRBD2
v_gene: TRBV7-6
CDR3aa: CASSVLAGISTDTQYF
CDR3nt: TGTGCCAGCAGCGTATTAGCGGGGATAAGCACAGATACGCAGTATTTT

j_gene: TRBJ1-4
abundance: -
d_gene: TRBD1
v_gene: TRBV4-1
CDR3aa: CASSWDKDRAGHNEKLFF
CDR3nt: TGCGCCAGCAGCTGGGACAAGGACAGGGCGGGACATAATGAAAAACTGTTTTTT

j_gene: TRBJ2-7
abundance: few
d_gene: TRBD1
v_gene: TRBV11-2
CDR3aa: CASSLGTGPYEQYF
CDR3nt: TGTGCCAGCAGCTTAGGGACAGGGCCCTACGAGCAGTACTTC

j_gene: TRBJ1-1
abundance: -
d_gene: -
v_gene: TRBV19
CDR3aa: CASSGTRAAEAFF
CDR3nt: TGTGCCAGCAGCGGGACACGGGCAGCTGAAGCTTTCTTT

j_gene: TRBJ2-3
abundance: -
d_gene: -
v_gene: TRBV27
CDR3aa: CASSSLRAQGGNSATQYF
CDR3nt: TGTGCCAGCAGTTCCCTTAGAGCTCAGGGCGGAAACAGCGCTACGCAGTATTTT

j_gene: TRBJ2-1
abundance: -
d_gene: -
v_gene: TRBV27
CDR3aa: CASSALGTDYDNEQFF
CDR3nt: TGTGCCAGCAGTGCGTTAGGGACTGACTACGACAATGAGCAGTTCTTC